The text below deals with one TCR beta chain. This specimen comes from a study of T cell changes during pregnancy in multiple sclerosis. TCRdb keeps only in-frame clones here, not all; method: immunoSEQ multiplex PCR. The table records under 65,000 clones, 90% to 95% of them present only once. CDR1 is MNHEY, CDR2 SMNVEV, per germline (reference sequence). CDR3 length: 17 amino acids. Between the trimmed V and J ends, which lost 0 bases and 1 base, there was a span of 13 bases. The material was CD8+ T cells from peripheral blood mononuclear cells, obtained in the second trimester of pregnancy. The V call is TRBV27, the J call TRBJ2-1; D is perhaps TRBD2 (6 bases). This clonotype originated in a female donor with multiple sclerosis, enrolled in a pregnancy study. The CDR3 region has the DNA TGTGCCAGCAGTTTATCAATTAGCGGATTATCCTACAATGAGCAGTTCTTC. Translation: CASSLSISGLSYNEQFF.